A single sample is the source of the 23 T cell receptor beta chains below, sequenced in a study of cytomegalovirus exposure and HLA in healthy donors. Profiled with immunoSEQ multiplex PCR; TCRdb holds only in-frame clones, not every one. The sample shows approximately 82,000 clones, over 85% of them seen only once. Sequencing was performed on PBMCs. These receptors came from a young woman in good health and CMV-seronegative.

This clone was picked up one time. The CDR3 loop reads CASSMTSPSGGRTDTQYF. The CDR3 DNA follows: TGTGCCAGTAGTATGACTTCGCCTAGCGGGGGCCGGACAGATACGCAGTATTTT. V usage is TRBV19 and J usage is TRBJ2-3; 10 bases match TRBD2. The trim removed 3 bases at V and 3 bases at J, leaving 12 bases unmatched. The CDR3 runs 18 residues. Per the germline V gene, CDR1 is LNHDA and CDR2 is SQIVND (reference sequence).

On this clone itself: Its ends do not fully match the called genes, so a read error is possible. V usage is TRBV28 and J usage is TRBJ2-7; perhaps TRBD1 as D (5 bases). The germline CDR1 and CDR2 sequences are MDHEN and SYDVKM. The CDR3 length is 13 residues. For the CDR3, the DNA is TGTGCCAGCAGACCGAACGCAGGGCCCGGAGCAGACTTC. Translation: CASRPNAGPGADF.

This chain joins TRBV5-1 and TRBJ2-7; 7 bases align to TRBD1. V lost 5 bases, J lost 4 bases, and 0 bases stayed unmatched. Germline-derived CDR1 and CDR2 are SGHRS and YFSETQ. The CDR3 runs 11 residues. CDR3 DNA sequence: TGCGCCAGCAGACAGGGGTACGAGCAGTACTTC. This translates into CASRQGYEQYF. The entire variable domain, with the rest obtained from reference TRBV5-1 and TRBJ2-7, is as follows: KAGVTQTPRYLIKTRGQQVTLSCSPISGHRSVSWYQQTPGQGLQFLFEYFSETQRNKGNFPGRFSGRQFSNSRSEMNVSTLELGDSALYLCASRQGYEQYFGPGTRLTVT.

The chain is built from TRBV30 and TRBJ1-5; 7 bases are a match to TRBD1. CDR3 length: 13 residues. V was clipped by 2 bases and J by 7 bases; unmatched bases: 5. The germline V gene has CDR1 GTSNPN and CDR2 SVGIG (reference sequence). The CDR3 DNA reads as TGTGCCTGGAGTACGAGACAGGGACAGCCCCAGCATTTT. Translated, it gives CAWSTRQGQPQHF.

The chain recombines TRBV13 with TRBJ2-7; 8 bases are a match to TRBD2. V lost 1 base, J lost 6 bases, and 5 bases stayed unmatched. Germline V gene data show CDR1 as PRHDT and CDR2 as FYEKMQ (reference sequence). The CDR3 is made up of 14 amino acids. The CDR3 sequence is CASSLVGGAGEQYF. The CDR3 DNA reads TGTGCCAGCAGCTTAGTCGGGGGGGCTGGCGAGCAGTACTTC.

The chain employs TRBV18 and TRBJ1-4; a possible D gene is TRBD1 (6 bases). The CDR3 runs 16 residues. Trimming pared 1 base from V and 5 bases from J, leaving 14 bases between. CDR1 and CDR2 from the germline V gene are KGHSH and LQKENI. CDR3 DNA sequence: TGTGCCAGCTCACCACAGGCAGGGGAAGGGAATGAAAAACTGTTTTTT. Its translation: CASSPQAGEGNEKLFF.

The chain combines TRBV4-1 with TRBJ2-5, with 8 bases that match TRBD2. Germline values: CDR1 MGHRA, CDR2 YSYEKL. This CDR3 contains 14 residues. Trimming cost V 2 bases and J 7 bases; bases outside gene matches: 6. The CDR3 region is CASSQPSGSGTQYF. CDR3 nucleotide sequence: TGCGCCAGCAGCCAACCAAGCGGGAGTGGGACCCAGTACTTC.

The chain employs TRBV9 and TRBJ1-5; D unresolved. The CDR3 sequence is 13 residues long. Germline V lookup: CDR1 SGDLS, CDR2 YYNGEE. V was trimmed by 2 bases and J by 6 bases, leaving 9 bases between them. CDR3 in amino acids: CASSVGEVQPQHF. The CDR3 DNA reads as TGTGCCAGCAGCGTTGGGGAGGTTCAGCCCCAGCATTTT.

The chain carries TRBV7-2 and TRBJ2-1, with 8 positions matching TRBD2. The CDR3 extends over 17 amino acids. Germline CDR1 and CDR2: SGHTA and FQGNSA. The junction had 8 bases not matched to a gene; V was cut back by 4 bases and J by 0 bases. The CDR3 nucleotides are TGTGCCAGCAGCTCCGGACTAGCTGAAAGCTCCTACAATGAGCAGTTCTTC. Protein sequence: CASSSGLAESSYNEQFF.

J is TRBJ2-2 and V is TRBV4-3; 13 nucleotides align to TRBD2. The junction had 2 bases not matched to a gene; V was cut back by 3 bases and J by 4 bases. The CDR3 length is 16 residues. Germline CDR1 is LGHNA and CDR2 is YSLEER. Here the CDR3 reads CASSHRLAGGTGELFF. In DNA, the CDR3 is TGCGCCAGCAGCCACCGACTAGCGGGAGGCACCGGGGAGCTGTTTTTT.

The gene calls are TRBV28 and TRBJ1-1; D is unresolved. Germline V gives CDR1 MDHEN, CDR2 SYDVKM. The V gene lost 2 bases and the J gene lost 6 bases, with 16 bases spanning the gap. The length of the CDR3 is 15 residues. CDR3 protein: CASSLDSLALAEAFF. The DNA for the CDR3 is TGTGCCAGCAGTTTAGATTCGTTGGCTCTGGCTGAAGCTTTCTTT.

This chain joins TRBV25-1 and TRBJ1-2, with D unclear. CDR1 MGHDK and CDR2 SYGVNS come from the germline V gene. This CDR3 region has 15 residues. The germline V and J ends were trimmed by 4 bases and 0 bases, with 12 bases remaining between them. The CDR3 here is CASSVGSGANYGYTF. In nucleotides, the CDR3 is TGTGCCAGCAGTGTGGGGAGTGGGGCTAACTATGGCTACACCTTC.

V usage is TRBV11-3 and J usage is TRBJ2-1; D is ambiguous. V was pared by 0 bases and J by 0 bases, with 12 bases between. CDR3 length: 17 amino acids. CDR1 is SGHNT and CDR2 is YENEEA in the germline V gene. This CDR3 is CASSLDGLRSSYNEQFF. CDR3 nucleotide sequence: TGTGCCAGCAGCTTAGATGGCTTAAGAAGCTCCTACAATGAGCAGTTCTTC.

The chain has TRBV5-1 and TRBJ2-3; 8 bases align to TRBD2. CDR1 is SGHRS and CDR2 is YFSETQ in the germline V gene. Trimming took 0 bases from V and 3 from J; bases not matched to a gene: 6. CDR3 length: 16 residues. Here the CDR3 reads CASSLGPGLDTDTQYF. CDR3 coding DNA: TGCGCCAGCAGCTTGGGTCCGGGACTAGATACAGATACGCAGTATTTT.

This rearrangement joins TRBV27 to TRBJ1-2; maybe TRBD1 (5 bases). The CDR3 covers 16 residues. Trimming left V 6 bases short and J 2 bases short, with 19 bases between. Germline V gives CDR1 MNHEY, CDR2 SMNVEV (reference sequence). CDR3 DNA: TGTGCCAGCAGCCCCACCACTTCAGGGTCGAACTATGGCTACACCTTC. This sequence encodes CASSPTTSGSNYGYTF.

The genes are TRBV7-9 and TRBJ1-2, with 7 bases that match TRBD1. The V and J ends lost 7 bases and 0 bases, in that order; junction bases with no gene match: 5. In germline, CDR1 is SEHNR, CDR2 FQNEAQ (reference sequence). The CDR3 is 14 amino acids. The CDR3 sequence is CASTPTGANYGYTF. CDR3 DNA sequence: TGTGCCAGCACCCCAACAGGGGCTAACTATGGCTACACCTTC.

The genes are TRBV6-5 and TRBJ2-4; D is possibly TRBD2 (5 bases). With 0 bases removed from V and 9 bases from J, the gap between germline ends came to 12 bases. The germline V gene has CDR1 MNHEY and CDR2 SVGAGI. CDR3 size: 14 residues. CDR3 DNA: TGTGCCAGCAGTTACTCGTCGGGATCGCGCATTCAGTACTTC. Protein sequence: CASSYSSGSRIQYF.

The chain joins TRBV27 to TRBJ1-1, with TRBD1 as a possible D gene (5 bases). The CDR3 has 15 residues. The V end was cut by 0 bases, the J end by 8 bases, with 16 bases between. Per germline, CDR1 MNHEY and CDR2 SMNVEV (reference sequence). The CDR3 protein is CASSLSQGLRPEAFF. CDR3 nucleotide sequence: TGTGCCAGCAGTTTATCGCAGGGCTTGAGGCCCGAAGCTTTCTTT.

This sequence joins TRBV27 and TRBJ2-7, with D tentatively TRBD2 (5 bases). This CDR3 has 13 residues. The germline V and J ends were trimmed by 7 bases and 6 bases, with 16 bases remaining between them. Germline V gene lookup returns CDR1 MNHEY and CDR2 SMNVEV (reference sequence). CDR3: CASKESGRAEQYF. Written as DNA, the CDR3 is TGTGCCAGCAAAGAAAGCGGACGGGCCGAGCAGTACTTC.

This clone turned up a few times. The V call is TRBV28, the J call TRBJ2-1, with D perhaps matching TRBD2 (5 bases). V lost 6 bases and J lost 1, with 13 bases in between. The CDR3 totals 15 residues. Germline CDR1 and CDR2: MDHEN and SYDVKM. The CDR3 protein is CASRNGIRSYNEQFF. The DNA of the CDR3 is TGTGCCAGCAGGAACGGGATCCGATCCTACAATGAGCAGTTCTTC.

The chain combines TRBV6-6 with TRBJ2-5; 10 bases map to TRBD2. Trimming cost V 6 bases and J 5 bases; bases outside gene matches: 9. This CDR3 spans 15 amino acids. The germline V gene encodes CDR1 MNHNY and CDR2 SVGAGI (reference sequence). The DNA of the CDR3 is TGTGCCAGCAGCCGAGGACTAGCGGAATCGGAGACCCAGTACTTC. It specifies CASSRGLAESETQYF.

The chain has TRBV7-2 and TRBJ2-3; the D gene is possibly TRBD2 (5 bases). The V end lost 7 bases, the J end lost 2 bases, and 16 bases lay between the germline ends. The CDR3 runs 15 residues. The germline gives CDR1 SGHTA, CDR2 FQGNSA. The DNA of the CDR3 is TGTGCCAGCACCCGCCGGGAAGGGTCCACAGATACGCAGTATTTT. This sequence encodes CASTRREGSTDTQYF.

The chain couples TRBV28 to TRBJ2-3; tentative D call: TRBD1 (6 bases). V gave up 5 bases and J gave up 0 bases, with 9 bases separating them. Germline V gene data show CDR1 as MDHEN and CDR2 as SYDVKM. The length of the CDR3 is 14 residues. The CDR3 region has the DNA TGTGCCAGCAGTACAGGGTACAGCACAGATACGCAGTATTTT. It encodes CASSTGYSTDTQYF.